This TCR beta chain came from a study of vaccination and CD4 T cells after COVID-19. Treatment noted: approximately nine-day PBMC culture with coronavirus spike peptide pools or control peptides (ViraFEST assay). ViraFEST used peptide pools to expand antigen-specific T cells before TCR sequencing. With respect to this clonotype: Its antigen is unknown.

Cultured CD4+ T-cell DNA underwent Oncomine TCR Beta short-read sequencing. The source of extracted genomic DNA was cultured CD4+ T cells. TCRdb redid the calling of the PCR reads with MiXCR, one entry per CDR3 protein. The sample consists of roughly 16,000 distinct CDR3 sequences, roughly 25% of them appearing once. CDR3 size: 14 residues. Germline CDR1 and CDR2: LNHNV and YYDKDF (reference sequence). V lost 1 base to trimming and J lost 7 bases; unmatched junction nucleotides: 3. The TCR comes from a human donor with COVID-19. Input material: cultured CD4+ T cells from blood. The V and J genes are TRBV15 and TRBJ1-4, with 7 bases lining up with TRBD1. The CDR3 DNA reads as TGTGCCACCAGCAGAGGACAGGGCGGTGAAAAACTGTTTTTT. It codes for CATSRGQGGEKLFF.